The 3 T cell receptor beta chains presented below share a single source sample, sequenced in a study of cytomegalovirus exposure and HLA in healthy donors. Researchers ran the PCR with 60 Vbeta and 13 Jbeta primers. TCRdb keeps only in-frame clones here, not all; method: immunoSEQ multiplex PCR. This sample's table has more than 55,000 clones. Sequences were obtained from PBMCs. These receptors all stem from a middle-aged woman in good health and CMV-seropositive.

The chain is built from TRBV28 and TRBJ1-6; TRBD1 aligns across 7 bases. This CDR3 comprises 15 residues. Germline V gives CDR1 MDHEN, CDR2 SYDVKM. After removal of 3 bases from V and 4 bases from J, the junction contained 3 bases not matched to a gene. In nucleotides, the CDR3 is TGTGCCAGCAGTTTGGGGACAGATTATAATTCACCCCTCCACTTT. Translation: CASSLGTDYNSPLHF.

V is TRBV5-4 and J is TRBJ2-5; TRBD1 is a possible D gene (6 bases). Germline V gene sequence: CDR1 SGHNT, CDR2 YYREEE (reference sequence). V was shortened by 2 bases and J by 3 bases, with 11 bases between the two germline ends. The CDR3 is made up of 14 amino acids. CDR3 protein: CASSFKTGKETQYF. The DNA for the CDR3 is TGTGCCAGCAGCTTTAAAACAGGGAAAGAGACCCAGTACTTC.

The V and J genes are TRBV4-2 and TRBJ2-5, with 8 bases identical to TRBD2. This CDR3 is 18 amino acids long. Germline-derived CDR1 and CDR2 are LGHNA and YNFKEQ. Losses at the gene ends were 1 base for V and 0 bases for J; bases not matched to a gene: 10. This CDR3 reads CASSQVYIRGGHQETQYF. CDR3 sequence (DNA): TGTGCCAGCAGCCAAGTCTATATACGGGGGGGACACCAAGAGACCCAGTACTTC.